Following are 2 T cell receptor beta chains from one sample sequenced in a study of a mutant IDH1 vaccine in newly diagnosed glioma (dated by TCRdb to the early 2020s). The method was the immunoSEQ multiplex PCR assay. What TCRdb holds here is the immuneACCESS table cut down to in-frame rearrangements. Part of the clones is not present; checked against another copy, under half of the missing clones reflect an unresolved V gene, and the others are unexplained. This sample lists 35,000 to 45,000 clones; roughly 70% were detected once. Over 7.5% of the sample comes from the top ten. This specimen's time point label, interpreted: week 47, end of study. Each vaccine dose, consisting of 300 ug of a 20-mer mutant IDH1 peptide in Montanide, was administered subcutaneously with topical imiquimod. For these receptors, no antigen is known. Sequenced here: PBMCs, sampled from a glioma patient whose treatment included an IDH1 peptide vaccine. The receptors were sampled from a man aged 35-49 years with glioma.

The chain couples TRBV5-1 to TRBJ2-5; no clear D gene. The V gene's germline CDR1 is SGHRS and CDR2 YFSETQ. This CDR3 has 12 residues. The V and J ends lost 1 base and 5 bases respectively, with 6 bases between them. Here the CDR3 reads CASSLYGETQYF. In DNA, the CDR3 is TGCGCCAGCAGCTTGTATGGGGAGACCCAGTACTTC.

The chain recombines TRBV29-1 with TRBJ1-2; no firm D call. The germline V and J ends were trimmed by 4 bases and 0 bases, with 15 bases remaining between them. The germline V gene encodes CDR1 SQVTM and CDR2 ANQGSEA. The CDR3 has 15 amino acids. The CDR3 DNA reads as TGCAGCGTTGCCGACGGAGGGAGAGCTAACTATGGCTACACCTTC. Translation gives CSVADGGRANYGYTF.